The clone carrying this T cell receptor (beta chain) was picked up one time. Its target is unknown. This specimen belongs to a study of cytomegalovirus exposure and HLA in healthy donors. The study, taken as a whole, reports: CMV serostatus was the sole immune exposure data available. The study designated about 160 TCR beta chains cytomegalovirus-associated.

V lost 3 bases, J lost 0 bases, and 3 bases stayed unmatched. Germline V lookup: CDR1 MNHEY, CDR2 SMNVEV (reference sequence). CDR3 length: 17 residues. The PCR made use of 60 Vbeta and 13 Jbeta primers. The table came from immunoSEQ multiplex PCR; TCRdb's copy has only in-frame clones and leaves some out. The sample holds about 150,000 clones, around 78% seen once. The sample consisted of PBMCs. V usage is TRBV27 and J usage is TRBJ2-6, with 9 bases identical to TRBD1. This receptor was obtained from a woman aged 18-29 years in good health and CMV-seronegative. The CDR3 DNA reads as TGTGCCAGCAGTTTCGGACAGGGGACCTCTGGGGCCAACGTCCTGACTTTC. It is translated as CASSFGQGTSGANVLTF. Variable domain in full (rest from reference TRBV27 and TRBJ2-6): EAQVTQNPRYLITVTGKKLTVTCSQNMNHEYMSWYRQDPGLGLRQIYYSMNVEVTDKGDVPEGYKVSRKEKRNFPLILESPSPNQTSLYFCASSFGQGTSGANVLTFGAGSRLTVL.